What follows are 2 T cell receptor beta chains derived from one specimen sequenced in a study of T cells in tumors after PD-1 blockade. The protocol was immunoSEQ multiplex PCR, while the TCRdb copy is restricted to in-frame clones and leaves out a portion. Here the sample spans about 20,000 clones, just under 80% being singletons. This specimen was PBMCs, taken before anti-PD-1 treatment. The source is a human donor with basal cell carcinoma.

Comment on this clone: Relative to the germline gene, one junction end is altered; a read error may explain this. CDR3 nucleotides: TGTGCCAGCAGCCAAGCCCCCGGCTGGCAGGGGGCCCTTGGGACCAACGTCCTGACTTTC. Its translation is CASSQAPGWQGALGTNVLTF. The V call is TRBV3-1 (or the pseudogene TRBV3-2), the J call TRBJ2-6; 8 nucleotides agree with TRBD1. CDR1 is LGHDT and CDR2 is YNNKEL in the germline V gene (reference sequence). The CDR3 length is 20 residues.

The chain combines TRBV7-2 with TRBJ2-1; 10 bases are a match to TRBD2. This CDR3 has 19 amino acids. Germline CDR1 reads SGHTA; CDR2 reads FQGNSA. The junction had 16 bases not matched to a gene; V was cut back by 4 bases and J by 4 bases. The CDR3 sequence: CASSSPPMAWTSGYNEQFF. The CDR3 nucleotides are TGTGCCAGCAGCTCACCCCCAATGGCTTGGACTAGCGGTTACAATGAGCAGTTCTTC.